Following are 27 T cell receptor beta chains from one sample sequenced in a study of blood T cells in healthy people across ages. Then a second PCR, running roughly 7 to 11 cycles, was carried out with a sample-barcoded 5' primer and a J-beta primer mix. TCRdb used MiXCR to reprocess the 5' RACE reads, holding one entry per CDR3 protein. This sample has 600,000 to 800,000 distinct CDR3 sequences, with roughly half found just once. The sample consisted of blood. These receptors were obtained from a woman older than 75 in good health.

The chain uses TRBV4-2 and TRBJ2-1; D gene ambiguous. The CDR3 covers 12 residues. CDR1 is LGHNA, CDR2 YNFKEQ, per germline. Trimming pared 0 bases from V and 10 bases from J, leaving 7 bases between. In DNA form, the CDR3 reads TGTGCCAGCAGCCAAGAAAGCGACGAGCAGTTCTTC. Amino acid sequence: CASSQESDEQFF.

This clonotype has just a few counts. The V and J genes are TRBV15 and TRBJ2-1, with TRBD2 identical over 7 bases. This CDR3 is 17 amino acids long. Germline V lookup: CDR1 LNHNV, CDR2 YYDKDF (reference sequence). V lost 0 bases and J lost 0; bases outside the gene matches: 5. The CDR3 nucleotides read TGTGCCACCAGCAGAGAGCGACCGGGAGGCTCCTACAATGAGCAGTTCTTC. Its translation is CATSRERPGGSYNEQFF.

This clonotype has a count of ten or more. This sequence joins TRBV28 and TRBJ1-5; D may be TRBD1 (6 bases). Trimming took off 7 bases at V and 0 bases at J, with 13 bases between the two ends. The CDR3 has 15 amino acids. CDR1 and CDR2 (germline): MDHEN, SYDVKM. The CDR3 region has the DNA TGTGCCAGCACCAGAGGGACACCTAGCAATCAGCCCCAGCATTTT. Translating gives CASTRGTPSNQPQHF.

There are many counts of this clonotype. The rearrangement joins TRBV29-1 to TRBJ2-6; TRBD1 agrees at 7 bases. Per the germline V gene, CDR1 is SQVTM and CDR2 is ANQGSEA. This CDR3 has 17 residues. The V gene end was trimmed by 3 bases and the J gene end by 0 bases; junction bases not matched to a gene: 8. CDR3 amino acids: CSVEGTALRSGANVLTF. The DNA for the CDR3 is TGCAGCGTTGAGGGGACAGCTCTACGCTCTGGGGCCAACGTCCTGACTTTC.

As concerns this clonotype: One base away lies a much larger clone, so this may be a sequencing read error. V usage is TRBV12-3 or TRBV12-4 and J usage is TRBJ2-3, with no clear D. V lost 7 bases and J lost 5, with 7 bases in between. The CDR3 has 11 residues. The CDR3 loop is CASMSGDTQYF. CDR3 DNA sequence: TGTGCCAGCATGTCCGGAGATACGCAGTATTTT.

The J gene is TRBJ2-1, the V gene TRBV6-5; TRBD2 aligns across 7 bases. This CDR3 comprises 16 residues. With 4 bases clipped from V and 2 bases from J, the junction kept 8 bases outside the gene matches. CDR1 and CDR2 (germline): MNHEY, SVGAGI. CDR3 protein: CASSSQTSTTYNEQFF. The CDR3 region has the DNA TGTGCCAGCAGTTCACAGACTAGCACTACCTACAATGAGCAGTTCTTC.

This clonotype was counted a few times. A read error is possible here, since a much larger clone lies one base away. The chain couples TRBV27 to TRBJ2-7; D is perhaps TRBD2 (6 bases). The CDR3 has 15 residues. In germline, CDR1 is MNHEY, CDR2 SMNVEV (reference sequence). The DNA of the CDR3 is TGTGTCAGCGTTTTCAATGGACTAACCGGGGCCGAGCAGTACTTC. Translation: CVSVFNGLTGAEQYF.

This chain links TRBV2 with TRBJ2-1; 8 bases agree with TRBD1. The germline V gene has CDR1 SNHLY and CDR2 FYNNEI. Unmatched junction bases numbered 8, after V lost 7 bases and J lost 0 bases. The CDR3 length is 16 residues. CDR3 residues: CASIGTGPSSYNEQFF. CDR3 in DNA: TGTGCCAGCATTGGGACAGGACCAAGCTCCTACAATGAGCAGTTCTTC.

This clonotype occurred many times. The DNA of the CDR3 is TGCAGTGCTCAGGAATACCGACCTTCACCCCTCCACTTT. Translated, it gives CSAQEYRPSPLHF. The chain recombines TRBV20-1 with TRBJ1-6; D unresolved. Germline loops: CDR1 DFQATT, CDR2 SNEGSKA (reference sequence). The V end was cut by 5 bases, the J end by 9 bases, with 14 bases between. This CDR3 is built from 13 residues.

As concerns this clonotype: A much larger clone differs from this one at a single base, so this may be a read error. The V call is TRBV20-1, the J call TRBJ2-1, with D possibly being TRBD1 or TRBD2 (5 bases each). Trimming pared 1 base from V and 10 bases from J, leaving 14 bases between. Germline loops: CDR1 DFQATT, CDR2 SNEGSKA (reference sequence). There are 13 residues in the CDR3. CDR3 DNA sequence: TGCAGTGCTAGAGGTGGGGGTTTGAAGGAGCAGTTCTTC. Encoded protein: CSARGGGLKEQFF.

Note on this clonotype: Since a much larger clone is just one base distant, this may be a read error. The V call is TRBV9, the J call TRBJ1-1; TRBD1 might be the D (5 bases). In germline, CDR1 is SGDLS, CDR2 YYNGEE. The CDR3 contains 15 residues. With 0 bases removed from V and 12 bases from J, the gap between germline ends came to 21 bases. The CDR3 here is CASSVVGELRSETFF. The CDR3 DNA is TGTGCCAGCAGCGTAGTGGGGGAGTTGAGATCCGAAACTTTCTTT.

Only a few counts were recorded for this clonotype. The chain has TRBV28 and TRBJ2-3, with 9 nucleotides matching TRBD2. CDR1 and CDR2 (germline): MDHEN, SYDVKM. There are 17 residues in the CDR3. The V segment lost 7 bases and the J segment 0 bases; nucleotides outside the gene matches: 11. The CDR3 region is CASTRLAVYTSTDTQYF. CDR3 DNA: TGTGCCAGCACCCGACTAGCGGTTTATACTAGCACAGATACGCAGTATTTT.

This rearrangement joins TRBV5-1 to TRBJ2-2, with D possibly matching TRBD2 (6 bases). V lost 0 bases to trimming and J lost 3 bases, with 9 bases between them. The CDR3 totals 15 residues. Germline CDR1 SGHRS, CDR2 YFSETQ. As DNA, the CDR3 is TGCGCCAGCAGCTTGGTAGCGGTGGACACCGGGGAGCTGTTTTTT. Its translation: CASSLVAVDTGELFF.

This clonotype was detected a few times. This chain joins TRBV7-3 and TRBJ2-3; TRBD1 aligns across 10 bases. Per the germline V gene, CDR1 is SGHTA and CDR2 is FQGTGA. This CDR3 comprises 15 residues. Trimming cost V 5 bases and J 5 bases; bases outside gene matches: 7. CDR3 in DNA: TGTGCCAGCAGCCGCCGGACAGGGGGTGGAGATACGCAGTATTTT. Its translation is CASSRRTGGGDTQYF.

The chain recombines TRBV7-2 with TRBJ2-3; no reliable D call. V was cut by 8 bases and J by 2 bases, with 14 bases left in between. The CDR3 has 14 amino acids. Germline V gene sequence: CDR1 SGHTA, CDR2 FQGNSA. CDR3 nucleotides: TGTGCCAGCTGCTGGGCAGTTAACACAGATACGCAGTATTTT. Translation gives CASCWAVNTDTQYF.

This clonotype was observed at least ten times. The chain employs TRBV4-2 and TRBJ2-7, with TRBD2 matching over 13 bases. Germline loops: CDR1 LGHNA, CDR2 YNFKEQ. This CDR3 region has 16 residues. V shed 4 bases, J shed 3 bases, and the junction held 6 bases outside the gene matches. The CDR3 DNA follows: TGTGCCAGCAGCCTACGGACTAGCGGGAGAGACTACGAGCAGTACTTC. Translation: CASSLRTSGRDYEQYF.

This clonotype was recorded at least ten times. The rearrangement links TRBV29-1 to TRBJ2-7, with 10 bases fitting TRBD2. Germline lookup yields CDR1 SQVTM and CDR2 ANQGSEA. Germline trimming cut 5 bases from V and 3 bases from J; bases unmatched to any gene: 4. The CDR3 is made up of 13 amino acids. The CDR3 bases are TGCAGCGTTTACCGGACTAGCGGCTACGAGCAGTACTTC. Translation gives CSVYRTSGYEQYF.

This clonotype was seen a single time. V gene TRBV14 combines with J gene TRBJ2-1; D is ambiguous. The V end was cut by 0 bases, the J end by 6 bases, with 12 bases between. The CDR3 has 15 residues. CDR1 and CDR2 (germline): SGHDN, FVKESK. In DNA, the CDR3 is TGTGCCAGCAGCCAAGATATCTGGAAAGTCAATGAGCAGTTCTTC. Encoded protein: CASSQDIWKVNEQFF.

The rearrangement uses TRBV7-3 and TRBJ2-2; 7 nucleotides align to TRBD2. Looked up from germline, CDR1 is SGHTA and CDR2 is FQGTGA. The CDR3 contains 15 residues. The ends lost 10 bases at V and 3 bases at J; junction bases unmatched: 11. The CDR3 coding sequence is TGTGCCACCTCTGGGCAGGGAGGGTACACCGGGGAGCTGTTTTTT. Protein sequence: CATSGQGGYTGELFF.

The chain employs TRBV3-1 and TRBJ2-5; no reliable D call. The J call may be wrong; the DNA end is better matched by TRBJ2-7. CDR3 length: 14 residues. Germline CDR1 reads LGHDT; CDR2 reads YNNKEL (reference sequence). CDR3 protein: CASSQGSGIYEQYF. CDR3 DNA: TGTGCCAGCAGCCAAGGGAGTGGGATCTACGAGCAGTACTTC.

The J gene is TRBJ2-5, the V gene TRBV20-1; D call uncertain. The CDR3 length is 14 residues. Germline V gene data show CDR1 as DFQATT and CDR2 as SNEGSKA (reference sequence). V was trimmed by 6 bases and J by 4 bases, leaving 18 bases between them. The DNA of the CDR3 is TGCAGTGCCCCACTCAAAATAGGTTTAGAGACCCAGTACTTC. Translated: CSAPLKIGLETQYF.

The chain couples TRBV7-2 to TRBJ1-1; D possibly corresponds to TRBD1 (5 bases). V was shortened by 5 bases and J by 7 bases, with 14 bases between the two germline ends. Germline V gene sequence: CDR1 SGHTA, CDR2 FQGNSA. The CDR3 contains 13 residues. CDR3 region: CASSTREWGEAFF. Here the CDR3 DNA reads TGTGCCAGCAGCACCAGGGAGTGGGGTGAAGCTTTCTTT.

In this sample, this clonotype turned up once. Since a much larger clone is just one base distant, this may be a read error. This chain links TRBV2 with TRBJ2-4, with D unclear. The germline CDR1 and CDR2 sequences are SNHLY and FYNNEI. The germline V and J ends were trimmed by 6 bases and 5 bases, with 8 bases remaining between them. This CDR3 contains 12 residues. The CDR3 protein is CASRSLENIQYF. The CDR3, as DNA: TGTGCCAGCAGGTCCCTGGAAAACATTCAGTACTTC.

J is TRBJ2-2 and V is TRBV20-1; 8 nucleotides agree with TRBD2. The CDR3 length is 17 residues. V shed 6 bases, J shed 6 bases, and the junction held 18 bases outside the gene matches. Germline lookup yields CDR1 DFQATT and CDR2 SNEGSKA (reference sequence). The chain's CDR3 is CSAPTRRVAGSPGELFF. In DNA form, the CDR3 reads TGCAGTGCCCCAACTCGAAGAGTAGCGGGGTCTCCCGGGGAGCTGTTTTTT.

The chain recombines TRBV3-1 with TRBJ2-7; 8 nucleotides agree with TRBD2. The CDR3 has 13 residues. Germline CDR1 reads LGHDT; CDR2 reads YNNKEL (reference sequence). Trimming took 8 bases from V and 4 from J; bases not matched to a gene: 7. CDR3 DNA: TGTGCCAGCGGGGGTGGACTAGCTTACGAGCAGTACTTC. Protein sequence: CASGGGLAYEQYF.

The chain is built from TRBV20-1 and TRBJ2-5; no clear D. The V end lost 3 bases, the J end lost 11 bases, and 16 bases lay between the germline ends. Per germline, CDR1 DFQATT and CDR2 SNEGSKA (reference sequence). The length of the CDR3 is 12 residues. CDR3 loop: CSASEDFGEQYF. As DNA, the CDR3 is TGCAGTGCTAGTGAGGATTTTGGTGAGCAGTACTTC.

This clonotype was detected many times. The chain joins TRBV28 to TRBJ2-5; the D gene is possibly TRBD2 (6 bases). The germline V gene encodes CDR1 MDHEN and CDR2 SYDVKM. This CDR3 region has 13 residues. The V end lost 7 bases, the J end lost 5 bases, and 14 bases lay between the germline ends. CDR3 DNA: TGTGCCAGCAAGGAGGGGTTCTCGGAGACCCAGTACTTC. This sequence encodes CASKEGFSETQYF.